The rows below give T cell receptor beta chains drawn from one sample of a study of blood T cells in healthy people across ages. TCRdb fed the 5' RACE reads into MiXCR, producing one record per CDR3 protein. This sample carries approximately 600,000 distinct CDR3 sequences, roughly 53% of them seen once, and the ten largest clones take around 37%. The sequenced sample was blood. The origin of the receptors is a man aged 60 to 69 in good health. Both conserved end residues are part of each CDR3. A D gene is named only where the DNA matches it firmly. Only some rows state a clone size, as once, few, many or a class for expanded clones.

clone size	D gene	V gene	J gene	CDR3 protein	CDR3 DNA
-	-	TRBV7-2	TRBJ2-5	CASKLRVQETQYF	TGTGCCAGCAAGCTGCGGGTCCAAGAGACCCAGTACTTC
few	-	TRBV21-1	TRBJ2-2	CASSKRGGGLAGELFF	TGTGCCAGCAGCAAACGGGGGGGCGGATTGGCCGGGGAGCTGTTTTTT
-	-	TRBV24-1	TRBJ2-4	CATRGDTEYF	TGTGCCACCAGGGGGGACACAGAGTACTTC
few	-	TRBV5-8	TRBJ2-7	CASSRIEQYF	TGTGCCAGCAGCAGGATCGAGCAGTACTTC
-	-	TRBV20-1	TRBJ2-5	CMVAVQETQYF	TGCATGGTAGCGGTCCAAGAGACCCAGTACTTC
few	TRBD2	TRBV27	TRBJ2-1	CASSPRGGNEQFF	TGTGCCAGCAGTCCCCGGGGGGGCAATGAGCAGTTCTTC
-	-	TRBV20-1	TRBJ1-6	CSAREPNSPLHF	TGCAGTGCTAGAGAACCCAATTCACCCCTCCACTTT
-	-	TRBV28	TRBJ1-2	CASSRTGTTLYGYTF	TGTGCCAGCAGTCGTACAGGGACAACCCTGTATGGCTACACCTTC
-	-	TRBV12-3/TRBV12-4	TRBJ2-3	CASSSEPPGDTQYF	TGTGCCAGCAGTTCGGAGCCTCCGGGAGATACGCAGTATTTT
-	-	TRBV6-6	TRBJ1-3	CASSYYPGIGNTIYF	TGTGCCAGCAGTTACTATCCAGGGATCGGAAACACCATATATTTT
-	-	TRBV7-2	TRBJ2-3	CASSLEQAPDTQYF	TGTGCCAGCAGCTTAGAACAGGCCCCGGATACGCAGTATTTT